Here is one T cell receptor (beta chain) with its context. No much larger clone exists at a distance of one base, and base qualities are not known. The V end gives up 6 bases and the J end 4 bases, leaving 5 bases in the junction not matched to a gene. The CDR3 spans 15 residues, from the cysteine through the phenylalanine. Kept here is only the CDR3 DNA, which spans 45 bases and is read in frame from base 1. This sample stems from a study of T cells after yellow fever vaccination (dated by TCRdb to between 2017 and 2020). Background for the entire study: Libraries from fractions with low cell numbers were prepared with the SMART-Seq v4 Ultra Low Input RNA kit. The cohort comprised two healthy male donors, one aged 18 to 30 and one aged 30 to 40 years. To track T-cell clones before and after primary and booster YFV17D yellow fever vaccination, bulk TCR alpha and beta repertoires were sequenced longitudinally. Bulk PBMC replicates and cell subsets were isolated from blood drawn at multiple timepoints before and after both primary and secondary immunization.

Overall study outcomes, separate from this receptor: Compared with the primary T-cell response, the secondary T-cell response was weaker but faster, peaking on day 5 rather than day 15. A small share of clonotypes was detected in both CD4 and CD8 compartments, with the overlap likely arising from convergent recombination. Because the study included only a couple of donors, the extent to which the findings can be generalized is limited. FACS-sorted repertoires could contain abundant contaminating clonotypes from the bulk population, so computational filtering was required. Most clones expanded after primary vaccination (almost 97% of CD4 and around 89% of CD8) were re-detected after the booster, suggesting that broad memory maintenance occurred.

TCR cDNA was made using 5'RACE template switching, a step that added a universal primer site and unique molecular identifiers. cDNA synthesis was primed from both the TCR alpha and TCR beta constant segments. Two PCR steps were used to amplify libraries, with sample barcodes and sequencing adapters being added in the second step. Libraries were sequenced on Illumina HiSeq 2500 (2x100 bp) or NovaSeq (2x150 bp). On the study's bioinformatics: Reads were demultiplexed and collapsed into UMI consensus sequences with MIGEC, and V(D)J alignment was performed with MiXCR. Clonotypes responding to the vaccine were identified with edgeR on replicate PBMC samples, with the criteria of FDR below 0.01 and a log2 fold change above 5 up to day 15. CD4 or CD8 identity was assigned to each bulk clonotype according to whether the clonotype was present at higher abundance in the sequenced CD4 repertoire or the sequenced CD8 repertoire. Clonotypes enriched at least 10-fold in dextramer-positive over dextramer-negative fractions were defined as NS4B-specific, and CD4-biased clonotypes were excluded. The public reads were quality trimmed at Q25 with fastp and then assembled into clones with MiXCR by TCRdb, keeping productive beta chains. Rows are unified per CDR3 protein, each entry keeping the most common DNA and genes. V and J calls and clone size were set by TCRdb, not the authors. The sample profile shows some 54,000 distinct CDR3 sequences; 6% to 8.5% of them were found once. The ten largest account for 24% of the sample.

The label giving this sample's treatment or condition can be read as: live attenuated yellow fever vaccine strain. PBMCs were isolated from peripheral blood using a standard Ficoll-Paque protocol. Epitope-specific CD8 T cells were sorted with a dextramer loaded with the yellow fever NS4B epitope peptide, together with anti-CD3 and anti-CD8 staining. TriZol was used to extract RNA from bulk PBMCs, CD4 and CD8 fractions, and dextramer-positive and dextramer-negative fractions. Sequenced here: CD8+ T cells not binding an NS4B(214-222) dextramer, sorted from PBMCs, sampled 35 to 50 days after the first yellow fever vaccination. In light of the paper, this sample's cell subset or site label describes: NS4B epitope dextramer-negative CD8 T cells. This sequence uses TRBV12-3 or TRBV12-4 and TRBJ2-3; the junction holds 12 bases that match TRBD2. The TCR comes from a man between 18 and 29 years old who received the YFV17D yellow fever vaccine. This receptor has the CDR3 CASSLAGGLADTQYF. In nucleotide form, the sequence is TGTGCCAGCAGCCTAGCGGGGGGGCTCGCAGATACGCAGTATTTT.